These 20 T cell receptor beta chains were all obtained from the same sample, sequenced in a study of T-cell reconstitution after alpha-beta-depleted transplantation in children. Preparing the TCRbeta library involved the use of unique molecular identifiers. A single record per CDR3 protein comes from TCRdb applying MiXCR to the PCR reads. This sample has approximately 350,000 distinct CDR3 sequences, with 10% found just once. The input for sequencing was PBMCs from the stem cell graft donor, taken from the stem cell graft. The source is a human donor who donated a stem cell graft to a child with acute lymphoblastic leukemia.

This clonotype was observed a handful of times. The rearrangement uses TRBV9 and TRBJ1-5; no reliable D call. The V gene's germline CDR1 is SGDLS and CDR2 YYNGEE. The CDR3 consists of 14 residues. V lost 3 bases, J lost 0 bases, and 7 bases lay in between. CDR3 in amino acids: CASSAASSNQPQHF. The CDR3 DNA is TGTGCCAGCAGCGCGGCATCTAGCAATCAGCCCCAGCATTTT.

This clonotype was counted only a few times. The chain uses TRBV4-3 and TRBJ2-1; D call uncertain. The CDR3 spans 17 residues. Germline CDR1 and CDR2: LGHNA and YSLEER. V gave up 3 bases and J gave up 4 bases, with 19 bases separating them. CDR3 amino acids: CASSHHPEEGPYNEQFF. The CDR3 region has the DNA TGCGCCAGCAGCCACCACCCCGAGGAAGGGCCTTACAATGAGCAGTTCTTC.

This clonotype has just a few counts. The CDR3 is CASSLGQGVQPQHF. The CDR3 DNA is TGTGCCAGCAGCTTGGGACAGGGGGTTCAGCCCCAGCATTTT. The rearrangement uses TRBV5-5 and TRBJ1-5; 9 bases match TRBD1. This CDR3 region has 14 residues. Trimming removed 0 bases from V and 6 bases from J; junction bases left unmatched: 1. Per germline, CDR1 SGHKS and CDR2 YYEKEE (reference sequence). The complete variable domain, with remaining parts taken from reference TRBV5-5 and TRBJ1-5, reads DAGVTQSPTHLIKTRGQQVTLRCSPISGHKSVSWYQQVLGQGPQFIFQYYEKEERGRGNFPDRFSARQFPNYSSELNVNALLLGDSALYLCASSLGQGVQPQHFGDGTRLSIL.

At least ten counts were recorded for this clonotype. V gene TRBV5-1 combines with J gene TRBJ2-3; D gene unclear. CDR1 and CDR2 from the germline V gene are SGHRS and YFSETQ. V was shortened by 4 bases and J by 2 bases, with 8 bases between the two germline ends. The CDR3 consists of 13 residues. CDR3 sequence reads: CASSPWATDTQYF. The CDR3 nucleotides are TGCGCCAGCAGCCCATGGGCCACAGATACGCAGTATTTT.

The chain carries TRBV30 and TRBJ2-1, with unresolved D. Trimming took off 3 bases at V and 13 bases at J, with 13 bases between the two ends. From germline, CDR1 is GTSNPN and CDR2 SVGIG (reference sequence). This CDR3 contains 11 residues. CDR3 region: CAWRTESIQFF. The CDR3 nucleotides are TGTGCCTGGAGGACCGAGAGCATCCAGTTCTTC.

The sample holds many counts of this clonotype. The chain is built from TRBV9 and TRBJ2-1; TRBD2 matches at 9 bases. The CDR3 sequence is 15 residues long. The J segment lost 4 bases and the V segment lost 7 bases, leaving 9 bases of the junction unmatched. The germline gives CDR1 SGDLS, CDR2 YYNGEE. The CDR3 DNA is TGTGCCAGCTCCTTAGCGGGAGAGTCTTACAATGAGCAGTTCTTC. This gives the protein CASSLAGESYNEQFF.

In its sample, this clonotype was seen a few times. J is TRBJ2-3 and V is TRBV12-3 or TRBV12-4; 9 bases agree with TRBD1. Losses at the gene ends were 4 bases for V and 5 bases for J; bases not matched to a gene: 7. This CDR3 region has 15 residues. This CDR3 reads CASSSWDRVEDTQYF. In nucleotides, the CDR3 is TGTGCCAGCAGTTCCTGGGACAGGGTTGAAGATACGCAGTATTTT.

This clonotype has ten or more counts. This chain uses TRBV12-3 or TRBV12-4 with TRBJ2-1; 9 positions agree with TRBD2. The CDR3 consists of 15 residues. J was trimmed by 6 bases and V by 3 bases; bases with no gene match: 6. CDR3 sequence: CASSFSREGSNEQFF. As DNA, the CDR3 is TGTGCCAGCAGTTTCTCGCGGGAGGGGAGCAATGAGCAGTTCTTC.

In this sample, this clonotype turned up a few times. The V call is TRBV5-1, the J call TRBJ2-1, with D maybe TRBD2 (6 bases). The CDR3 is 12 amino acids. Germline-derived CDR1 and CDR2 are SGHRS and YFSETQ. Trimming stripped 4 bases from V and 12 bases from J, with 14 bases between. CDR3 sequence reads: CASSPNTGGQFF. The CDR3 DNA reads as TGCGCCAGCAGCCCGAATACCGGGGGGCAGTTCTTC.

This clonotype was observed a handful of times. The V and J genes are TRBV12-3 or TRBV12-4 and TRBJ2-7, with D uncertain. The CDR3 extends over 13 amino acids. V was cut by 2 bases and J by 4 bases, with 9 bases left in between. This CDR3 is CASSLYHSYEQYF. The CDR3 DNA follows: TGTGCCAGCAGTTTATACCATTCATACGAGCAGTACTTC.

The gene calls are TRBV10-3 and TRBJ1-3; the D is unclear. The V gene's germline CDR1 is ENHRY and CDR2 SYGVKD. V dropped 5 bases and J dropped 2 bases, with 10 bases sitting between them. CDR3 length: 14 amino acids. The CDR3: CAISPYETGNTIYF. The DNA of the CDR3 is TGTGCCATCAGTCCGTATGAGACTGGAAACACCATATATTTT.

This clonotype turned up a few times. The chain employs TRBV28 and TRBJ2-3; TRBD2 aligns across 7 bases. The CDR3 is 17 residues long. Germline V gene sequence: CDR1 MDHEN, CDR2 SYDVKM. The V gene end was trimmed by 8 bases and the J gene end by 1 base; junction bases not matched to a gene: 15. The CDR3 is CASPPQWGGPRTDTQYF. The CDR3 DNA follows: TGTGCCAGCCCCCCCCAGTGGGGAGGGCCTCGCACAGATACGCAGTATTTT.

This rearrangement joins TRBV18 to TRBJ1-2; D perhaps matches TRBD1 (6 bases). This CDR3 has 16 amino acids. The germline CDR1 and CDR2 sequences are KGHSH and LQKENI. The ends were cut back, 9 bases at V and 2 bases at J, with 22 bases in the middle. This CDR3 is CASNTEGVRENYGYTF. Written as DNA, the CDR3 is TGTGCCAGTAACACCGAGGGGGTCAGGGAGAACTATGGCTACACCTTC.

Ten or more counts support this clonotype. V is TRBV20-1 and J is TRBJ2-3; 7 bases match TRBD2. This CDR3 spans 13 amino acids. Germline lookup yields CDR1 DFQATT and CDR2 SNEGSKA (reference sequence). Germline trimming cut 6 bases from V and 3 bases from J; bases unmatched to any gene: 6. The CDR3 bases are TGCAGTGCAAGCCAACTAGCGACAGATACGCAGTATTTT. This translates into CSASQLATDTQYF.

This clonotype was observed a handful of times. The chain recombines TRBV12-3 or TRBV12-4 with TRBJ1-1; D ambiguous. This CDR3 is 15 amino acids long. Trimming left V 7 bases short and J 5 bases short, with 20 bases between. CDR3 sequence reads: CASTLRVDPRTEAFF. In nucleotides, the CDR3 is TGTGCCAGCACCCTAAGGGTGGATCCGAGAACTGAAGCTTTCTTT.

J is TRBJ2-1 and V is TRBV20-1; 8 nucleotides match TRBD2. The CDR3 covers 16 residues. Germline V gene lookup returns CDR1 DFQATT and CDR2 SNEGSKA (reference sequence). Unmatched junction bases numbered 11, after V lost 0 bases and J lost 7 bases. The CDR3 spells CSARELAGGGRNEQFF. DNA for the CDR3: TGCAGTGCTAGAGAACTTGCGGGAGGTGGGAGGAATGAGCAGTTCTTC.

The chain uses TRBV18 and TRBJ1-5, with D tentatively TRBD1 (6 bases). This CDR3 region has 16 residues. V lost 2 bases, J lost 2 bases, and 13 bases lay in between. From germline, CDR1 is KGHSH and CDR2 LQKENI. CDR3 protein: CASSPAGNRGNQPQHF. The CDR3 nucleotides read TGTGCCAGCTCACCAGCGGGGAACAGGGGCAATCAGCCCCAGCATTTT.

The rearrangement joins TRBV19 to TRBJ2-5, with D perhaps TRBD2 (5 bases). The V gene's germline CDR1 is LNHDA and CDR2 SQIVND (reference sequence). This CDR3 contains 14 residues. The V gene lost 3 bases and the J gene lost 5 bases, with 13 bases spanning the gap. The CDR3 loop is CASSIYEGSETQYF. In DNA, the CDR3 is TGTGCCAGTAGTATTTACGAGGGCTCGGAGACCCAGTACTTC.

This clonotype has more than one count but fewer than ten. The chain couples TRBV12-3 or TRBV12-4 to TRBJ2-7; 7 nucleotides match TRBD1. V lost 4 bases and J lost 3; bases outside the gene matches: 9. This CDR3 is built from 15 residues. The CDR3: CASSYRQGLFYEQYF. In nucleotides, the CDR3 is TGTGCCAGCAGTTACCGACAGGGATTATTCTACGAGCAGTACTTC.

This clonotype occurred many times. The J gene is TRBJ2-2, the V gene TRBV5-1, with TRBD2 matching 10 bases. The CDR3 is made up of 15 amino acids. From germline, CDR1 is SGHRS and CDR2 YFSETQ. V was pared by 7 bases and J by 3 bases, with 6 bases of the junction left unmatched. The CDR3 sequence: CASGTGLADTGELFF. As DNA, the CDR3 is TGCGCCAGCGGAACCGGACTAGCGGACACCGGGGAGCTGTTTTTT.